Below, 26 T cell receptor beta chains from the same sample are listed, as sequenced in a study of identical twins (dated by TCRdb to about 2016). The library was built by means of 5' RACE. The reads were generated on an Illumina HiSeq 2000. In TCRdb, the public reads were trimmed at Q25 with fastp and aligned with MiXCR, with productive beta chains retained. CDR3 protein duplicates are merged, each entry listing the most common genes and DNA. The sample table contains 1.5 million or so distinct CDR3 sequences; only one count was recorded for about 30% of them. The top ten clonotypes cover about 0.25% of the sample. Sequenced: cord blood. These TCRs come from a newborn girl in good health.

This clonotype has just a few counts. V gene TRBV20-1 combines with J gene TRBJ2-3; D unresolved. The length of the CDR3 is 12 residues. The germline V gene encodes CDR1 DFQATT and CDR2 SNEGSKA (reference sequence). V was clipped by 0 bases and J by 5 bases, with 6 bases between them. The CDR3 reads CSAREERDTQYF. The DNA for the CDR3 is TGCAGTGCTAGAGAAGAGCGAGATACGCAGTATTTT.

There are a few counts of this clonotype. The chain has TRBV10-2 and TRBJ2-7; D gene unclear. The CDR3 spans 14 residues. Trimming took 4 bases from V and 4 from J, leaving 14 bases between them. Germline values: CDR1 WSHSY, CDR2 SAAADI. For the CDR3, the DNA is TGCGCCAGCAGTGTTGGACCGGTCGGTTACGAGCAGTACTTC. Residues: CASSVGPVGYEQYF.

The CDR3 loop reads CAIHTEQPNTGELFF. Written as DNA, the CDR3 is TGTGCCATCCACACTGAGCAGCCGAACACCGGGGAGCTGTTTTTT. The V gene is TRBV28, the J gene TRBJ2-2; D remains ambiguous. The CDR3 runs to 15 residues. Germline V gives CDR1 MDHEN, CDR2 SYDVKM. Trimming left V 10 bases short and J 0 bases short, with 15 bases between.

This clonotype was counted only a few times. The chain couples TRBV2 to TRBJ2-7; 9 nucleotides agree with TRBD1. In germline, CDR1 is SNHLY, CDR2 FYNNEI. V trimming: 10 bases; J trimming: 3 bases; junction bases outside the gene matches: 4. CDR3 size: 12 residues. The DNA of the CDR3 is TGTGCCACCCGGGACAGGGACTACGAGCAGTACTTC. Encoded protein: CATRDRDYEQYF.

The rearrangement uses TRBV28 and TRBJ2-3; TRBD2 matches at 11 bases. CDR1 and CDR2 (germline): MDHEN, SYDVKM. V was clipped by 4 bases and J by 7 bases; unmatched bases: 13. The CDR3 spans 17 residues. In nucleotides, the CDR3 is TGTGCCAGCAGTTCTACCCCTCTAGCGGGAGGTGGAAATACGCAGTATTTT. Translating gives CASSSTPLAGGGNTQYF.

The V call is TRBV5-1, the J call TRBJ2-1; 14 nucleotides match TRBD2. This CDR3 is 15 amino acids long. Germline V gene data show CDR1 as SGHRS and CDR2 as YFSETQ. J gave up 8 bases and V 4 bases, and 5 bases lay outside the gene matches. The CDR3 sequence: CASSVGLAGVHEQFF. The CDR3 DNA sequence: TGCGCCAGCAGCGTGGGACTAGCGGGGGTCCATGAGCAGTTCTTC.

This clonotype was picked up a small number of times. The rearrangement uses TRBV7-9 and TRBJ1-2; D possibly corresponds to TRBD1 (5 bases). This CDR3 region has 15 residues. Germline CDR1 reads SEHNR; CDR2 reads FQNEAQ (reference sequence). Trimming took 5 bases from V and 4 from J, leaving 17 bases between them. DNA of the CDR3: TGTGCCAGCAGCCCAACAGGTCCAAAAGGCTATGGCTACACCTTC. Its translation: CASSPTGPKGYGYTF.

The chain employs TRBV6-6 and TRBJ1-5; 7 positions match TRBD1. The CDR3 loop spans 14 amino acids. V trimming: 10 bases; J trimming: 2 bases; junction bases outside the gene matches: 8. Germline assignment: CDR1 MNHNY and CDR2 SVGAGI (reference sequence). The CDR3: CATSLGQGNQPQHF. For the CDR3, the DNA is TGTGCCACCAGCCTCGGACAGGGCAATCAGCCCCAGCATTTT.

CDR3 sequence (DNA): TGCGCCAGCAGCCAAGAAGGGACTAGCGGGGGGCAAAATGAGCAGTTCTTC. As protein: CASSQEGTSGGQNEQFF. The chain carries TRBV4-1 and TRBJ2-1; 15 positions agree with TRBD2. The CDR3 sequence is 17 residues long. Germline trimming cut 0 bases from V and 7 bases from J; bases unmatched to any gene: 4. Germline V gene data show CDR1 as MGHRA and CDR2 as YSYEKL.

The rearrangement links TRBV18 to TRBJ1-1; 8 bases fit TRBD1. Germline-derived CDR1 and CDR2 are KGHSH and LQKENI. The CDR3 spans 15 residues. Losses at the gene ends were 3 bases for V and 3 bases for J; bases not matched to a gene: 6. The CDR3 region is CASSPPDRADTEAFF. The CDR3, as DNA: TGTGCCAGCTCACCTCCGGACAGGGCCGACACTGAAGCTTTCTTT.

The table lists this clonotype with a few counts. V and J are TRBV20-1 and TRBJ1-3; 11 bases agree with TRBD1. Trimming cost V 7 bases and J 0 bases; bases outside gene matches: 11. CDR1 and CDR2 (germline): DFQATT, SNEGSKA (reference sequence). This CDR3 contains 17 residues. The CDR3 spells CSVADRGRQFSGNTIYF. In DNA, the CDR3 is TGCAGTGTCGCGGACAGGGGGCGCCAATTCTCTGGAAACACCATATATTTT.

In its sample, this clonotype was seen a few times. The chain joins TRBV28 to TRBJ1-5, with D possibly being TRBD1 (6 bases). Deletions cut 8 bases from V and 0 bases from J, with 20 bases between. The CDR3 has 17 amino acids. Germline lookup yields CDR1 MDHEN and CDR2 SYDVKM. The CDR3 sequence is CASFYKQGGGSNQPQHF. DNA of the CDR3: TGTGCCAGCTTCTACAAACAGGGTGGTGGTAGCAATCAGCCCCAGCATTTT.

The genes are TRBV27 and TRBJ2-1; 12 nucleotides align to TRBD2. The CDR3 contains 16 residues. In germline, CDR1 is MNHEY, CDR2 SMNVEV (reference sequence). J lost 7 bases, V lost 0 bases, and 4 bases had no gene match. The CDR3 is CASSLSTSGRANEQFF. The CDR3, as DNA: TGTGCCAGCAGTTTATCGACTAGCGGGAGAGCAAATGAGCAGTTCTTC.

This rearrangement joins TRBV7-2 to TRBJ2-7; the match to TRBD1 covers 10 bases. J was trimmed by 2 bases and V by 7 bases; bases with no gene match: 8. The CDR3 totals 15 residues. Germline CDR1 SGHTA, CDR2 FQGNSA. Here the CDR3 reads CASTLAGTGAYEQYF. Written as DNA, the CDR3 is TGTGCCAGCACCCTCGCCGGGACAGGGGCCTACGAGCAGTACTTC.

Concerning this clonotype: One end of the junction fails to match germline, which may point to a read error. The V call is TRBV12-3 or TRBV12-4, the J call TRBJ2-5; 11 bases match TRBD2. The CDR3 extends over 11 amino acids. CDR3 nucleotide sequence: TGTGCCAGCAGTCTAGCGGGAGGCCAGTACTTC. Its translation: CASSLAGGQYF.

This clonotype was detected once. This CDR3 reads CASSFAGTANPPLHF. As DNA, the CDR3 is TGTGCCAGCAGCTTCGCCGGGACGGCGAATCCACCCCTCCACTTT. The rearrangement joins TRBV7-2 to TRBJ1-6, with a possible D match to TRBD1 (5 bases). Trimming removed 3 bases from V and 11 bases from J, with 17 bases in between. Germline V gene data show CDR1 as SGHTA and CDR2 as FQGNSA. This CDR3 is 15 amino acids long.

This clonotype appeared many times. The chain is built from TRBV29-1 and TRBJ2-3; 8 nucleotides align to TRBD2. V gave up 7 bases and J gave up 2 bases; unmatched junction bases: 5. Germline V gene data show CDR1 as SQVTM and CDR2 as ANQGSEA. CDR3 length: 13 residues. CDR3 in amino acids: CSAGGGFTDTQYF. CDR3 in DNA: TGCAGCGCCGGGGGGGGCTTCACAGATACGCAGTATTTT.

This chain joins TRBV7-2 and TRBJ2-1; 8 bases match TRBD1. The CDR3 has 12 amino acids. Looked up from germline, CDR1 is SGHTA and CDR2 is FQGNSA. Trimming cost V 4 bases and J 12 bases; bases outside gene matches: 5. The CDR3 nucleotides read TGTGCCAGCAGCTCGATAACAGGGGGGCAGTTCTTC. Its protein product is CASSSITGGQFF.

J is TRBJ2-7 and V is TRBV6-2 or TRBV6-3; TRBD2 is a possible D gene (6 bases). V shed 7 bases and J shed 3 bases, with 16 bases lying between them. This CDR3 contains 14 residues. The germline gives CDR1 MNHEY, CDR2 SVGEGT. The CDR3 bases are TGTGCCAGCAAGAGGGGTAGCGGATACTACGAGCAGTACTTC. Its protein is CASKRGSGYYEQYF.

J is TRBJ1-1 and V is TRBV5-6; tentative D call: TRBD1 (6 bases). Per the germline V gene, CDR1 is SGHDT and CDR2 is YYEEEE. V was pared by 6 bases and J by 6 bases, with 15 bases between. The CDR3 length is 13 residues. The CDR3 sequence: CASMQLRGAEAFF. The DNA for the CDR3 is TGTGCCAGCATGCAGCTAAGGGGGGCTGAAGCTTTCTTT.

This clonotype was seen more than once but under ten times. The chain combines TRBV3-1 with TRBJ2-3, with 12 bases lining up with TRBD2. J was trimmed by 4 bases and V by 5 bases; bases with no gene match: 10. Germline values: CDR1 LGHDT, CDR2 YNNKEL (reference sequence). The CDR3 contains 17 residues. The CDR3 nucleotides read TGTGCCAGCAGCGGCGGACTAGCGGGACTTATGGCAGATACGCAGTATTTT. Amino acid sequence: CASSGGLAGLMADTQYF.

The chain carries TRBV5-1 and TRBJ2-3; a possible D gene is TRBD2 (6 bases). V was cut by 3 bases and J by 6 bases, with 14 bases left in between. Germline V gene lookup returns CDR1 SGHRS and CDR2 YFSETQ. The CDR3 has 14 residues. CDR3 amino acids: CASSSRDPYDTQYF. As DNA, the CDR3 is TGCGCCAGCAGCTCGCGGGACCCCTATGATACGCAGTATTTT. The whole variable domain, remainder taken from reference TRBV5-1 and TRBJ2-3, is KAGVTQTPRYLIKTRGQQVTLSCSPISGHRSVSWYQQTPGQGLQFLFEYFSETQRNKGNFPGRFSGRQFSNSRSEMNVSTLELGDSALYLCASSSRDPYDTQYFGPGTRLTVL.

The chain couples TRBV5-4 to TRBJ1-1; no firm D call. The germline V and J ends were trimmed by 1 base and 0 bases, with 10 bases remaining between them. CDR3 length equals 15 residues. CDR1 and CDR2 (germline): SGHNT, YYREEE (reference sequence). This CDR3 is CASSLNQAMNTEAFF. CDR3 nucleotides: TGTGCCAGCAGCTTGAATCAGGCGATGAACACTGAAGCTTTCTTT. The full variable domain, in which reference TRBV5-4 and TRBJ1-1 provide the parts outside the CDR3, is ETGVTQSPTHLIKTRGQQVTLRCSSQSGHNTVSWYQQALGQGPQFIFQYYREEENGRGNFPPRFSGLQFPNYSSELNVNALELDDSALYLCASSLNQAMNTEAFFGQGTRLTVV.

V is TRBV15 and J is TRBJ2-1; D is possibly TRBD1 (5 bases). This CDR3 is built from 14 residues. V was shortened by 3 bases and J by 6 bases, with 12 bases between the two germline ends. The germline CDR1 and CDR2 sequences are LNHNV and YYDKDF (reference sequence). The CDR3 protein is CATSRALGVNEQFF. The CDR3 nucleotides read TGTGCCACCAGCAGGGCTTTAGGGGTCAATGAGCAGTTCTTC.

As concerns this clonotype: At one boundary the junction diverges from the germline segment, which might be a read error. The V gene is TRBV27, the J gene TRBJ2-7; D is uncertain. The length of the CDR3 is 11 residues. Germline-derived CDR1 and CDR2 are MNHEY and SMNVEV (reference sequence). This CDR3 reads CTSSLGPEQYF. The DNA of the CDR3 is TGTACCAGCAGTTTGGGTCCCGAGCAGTACTTC.

The chain has TRBV7-9 and TRBJ2-5; TRBD2 aligns across 7 bases. The germline V gene has CDR1 SEHNR and CDR2 FQNEAQ (reference sequence). This CDR3 has 16 residues. V lost 3 bases to trimming and J lost 2 bases; unmatched junction nucleotides: 9. The CDR3: CASSFRLSGAQETQYF. In DNA, the CDR3 is TGTGCCAGCAGCTTTCGGTTAAGCGGGGCTCAAGAGACCCAGTACTTC.